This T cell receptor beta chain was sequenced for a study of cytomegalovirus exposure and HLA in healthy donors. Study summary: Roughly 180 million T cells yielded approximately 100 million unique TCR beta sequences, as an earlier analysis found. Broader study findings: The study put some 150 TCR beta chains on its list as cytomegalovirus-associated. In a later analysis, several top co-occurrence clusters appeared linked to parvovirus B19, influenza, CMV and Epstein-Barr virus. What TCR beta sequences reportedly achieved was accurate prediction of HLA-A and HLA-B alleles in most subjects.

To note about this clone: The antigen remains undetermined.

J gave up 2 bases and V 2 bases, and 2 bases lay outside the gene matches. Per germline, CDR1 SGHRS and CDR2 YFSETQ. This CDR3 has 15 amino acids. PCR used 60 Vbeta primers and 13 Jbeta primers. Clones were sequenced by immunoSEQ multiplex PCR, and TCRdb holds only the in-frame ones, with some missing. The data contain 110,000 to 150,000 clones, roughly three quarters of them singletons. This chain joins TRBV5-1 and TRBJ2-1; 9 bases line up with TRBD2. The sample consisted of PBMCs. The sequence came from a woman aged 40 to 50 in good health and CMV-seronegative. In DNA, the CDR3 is TGCGCCAGCAGCTTACTAGCGGGTACCTACAATGAGCAGTTCTTC. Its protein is CASSLLAGTYNEQFF. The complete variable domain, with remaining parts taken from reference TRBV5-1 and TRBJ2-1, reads KAGVTQTPRYLIKTRGQQVTLSCSPISGHRSVSWYQQTPGQGLQFLFEYFSETQRNKGNFPGRFSGRQFSNSRSEMNVSTLELGDSALYLCASSLLAGTYNEQFFGPGTRLTVL.